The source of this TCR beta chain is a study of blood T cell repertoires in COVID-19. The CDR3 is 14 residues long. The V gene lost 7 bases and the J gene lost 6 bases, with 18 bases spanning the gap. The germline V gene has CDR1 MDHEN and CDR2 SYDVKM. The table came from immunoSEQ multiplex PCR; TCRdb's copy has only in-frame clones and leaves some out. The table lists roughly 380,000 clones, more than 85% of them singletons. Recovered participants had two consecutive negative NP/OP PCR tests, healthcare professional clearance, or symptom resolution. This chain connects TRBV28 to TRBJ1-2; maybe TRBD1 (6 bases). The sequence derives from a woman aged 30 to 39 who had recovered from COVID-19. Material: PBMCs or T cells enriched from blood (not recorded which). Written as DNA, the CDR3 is TGTGCCAGCAACTTCCAGGGGACGGTTGATGGCTACACCTTC. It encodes CASNFQGTVDGYTF.